This T cell receptor (beta chain) stems from a study of blood T cell repertoires in COVID-19. On the study more broadly: Acute-phase and convalescent COVID-19 samples originated in the United States, Italy and Spain.

The CDR3 consists of 14 residues. Trimming cost V 0 bases and J 5 bases; bases outside gene matches: 3. Germline V lookup: CDR1 SEHNR, CDR2 FQNEAQ (reference sequence). Assay: immunoSEQ multiplex PCR; the TCRdb copy retains only in-frame clones and omits some. This sample has about 230,000 clones, with about nine tenths found just once. During active infection, Seattle patients enrolled and were then monitored through disease. This TCR was recovered from a man in his forties or fifties with COVID-19, enrolled during active disease. The sample was peripheral blood. The V call is TRBV7-9, the J call TRBJ2-7; 8 positions match TRBD1. CDR3 loop: CASSLASDRDEQYF. Written as DNA, the CDR3 is TGTGCCAGCAGCTTAGCCTCGGACAGGGACGAGCAGTACTTC.